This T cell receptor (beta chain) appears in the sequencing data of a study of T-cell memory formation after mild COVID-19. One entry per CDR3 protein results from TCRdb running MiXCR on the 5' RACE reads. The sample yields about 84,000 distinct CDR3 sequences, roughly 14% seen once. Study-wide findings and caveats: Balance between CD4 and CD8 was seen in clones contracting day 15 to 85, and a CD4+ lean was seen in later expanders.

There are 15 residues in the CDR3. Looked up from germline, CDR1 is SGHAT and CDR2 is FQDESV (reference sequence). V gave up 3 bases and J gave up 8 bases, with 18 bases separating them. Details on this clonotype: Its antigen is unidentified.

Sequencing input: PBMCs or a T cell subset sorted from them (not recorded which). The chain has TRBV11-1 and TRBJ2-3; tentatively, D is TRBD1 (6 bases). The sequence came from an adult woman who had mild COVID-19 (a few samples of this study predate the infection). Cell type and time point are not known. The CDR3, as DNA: TGTGCCAGCAGCTTCATTGGGGGCCCCAGGGGTACGCAGTATTTT. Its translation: CASSFIGGPRGTQYF. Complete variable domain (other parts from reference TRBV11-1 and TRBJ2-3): EAEVAQSPRYKITEKSQAVAFWCDPISGHATLYWYRQILGQGPELLVQFQDESVVDDSQLPKDRFSAERLKGVDSTLKIQPAELGDSAMYLCASSFIGGPRGTQYFGPGTRLTVL.